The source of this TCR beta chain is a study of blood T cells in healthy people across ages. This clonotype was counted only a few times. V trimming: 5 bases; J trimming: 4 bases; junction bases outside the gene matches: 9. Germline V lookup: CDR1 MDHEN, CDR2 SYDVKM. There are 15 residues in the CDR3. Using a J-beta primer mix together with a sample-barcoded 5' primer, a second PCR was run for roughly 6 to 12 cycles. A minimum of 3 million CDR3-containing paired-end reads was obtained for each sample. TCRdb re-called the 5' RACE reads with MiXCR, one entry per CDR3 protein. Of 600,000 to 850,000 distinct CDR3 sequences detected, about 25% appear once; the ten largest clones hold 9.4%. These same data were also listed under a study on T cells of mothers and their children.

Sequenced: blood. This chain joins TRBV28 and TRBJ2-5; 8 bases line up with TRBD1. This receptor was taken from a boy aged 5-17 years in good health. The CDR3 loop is CASSPGDRSGETQYF. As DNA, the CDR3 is TGTGCCAGCAGTCCCGGGGACAGGTCGGGAGAGACCCAGTACTTC.